The rows below give T cell receptor beta chains drawn from one sample of a study of siplizumab effects on memory and regulatory T cells. Here immunoSEQ multiplex PCR was the method, and the copy in TCRdb shows in-frame clones only, minus some. The table has about 50,000 clones, 85% to 95% seen once. Sequencing input: CD8+ T cells sorted from blood. The receptors stem from a human donor in good health. Each CDR3 is given with its conserved first and last residue. D genes are given only for firm matches. Rows may omit the clone size; those that give it use once, few, many or a size class.

TRBV25-1	TRBJ2-7	.	.	CASSADGQRYYEQYF	TGTGCCAGCAGTGCCGACGGACAGCGTTACTACGAGCAGTACTTC
TRBV7-7	TRBJ2-1	.	.	CASSRGQSEYNEQFF	TGTGCCAGCAGCCGAGGACAGTCTGAATACAATGAGCAGTTCTTC
TRBV6-6	TRBJ2-5	.	.	CASSYPGVGETQYF	TGTGCCAGCAGTTACCCAGGAGTGGGGGAGACCCAGTACTTC
TRBV5-6	TRBJ2-7	.	.	CASSLHLGAYEQYF	TGTGCCAGCAGCCTCCACCTAGGGGCCTACGAGCAGTACTTC
TRBV28	TRBJ2-7	.	TRBD2	CASSPGLASVEQYF	TGTGCCAGCAGTCCGGGACTAGCCTCGGTCGAGCAGTACTTC
TRBV19	TRBJ1-1	.	TRBD1	CASRGVLMNTEAFF	TGTGCCAGCAGGGGGGTTCTAATGAACACTGAAGCTTTCTTT
TRBV27	TRBJ1-1	.	.	CASSFRGEAFF	TGTGCCAGCAGTTTCCGTGGTGAAGCTTTCTTT
TRBV7-9	TRBJ2-7	.	.	CASGYEQYF	TGTGCCAGCGGGTACGAGCAGTACTTC
TRBV19	TRBJ2-7	.	.	CASSIGRGGYEQYF	TGTGCCAGTAGTATTGGCAGGGGGGGCTACGAGCAGTACTTC
TRBV11-2	TRBJ2-3	few	TRBD2	CASSLGPASGETDTQYF	TGTGCCAGCAGCTTAGGGCCGGCTAGCGGGGAGACAGATACGCAGTATTTT
TRBV11-2	TRBJ1-2	.	.	CASSLRQMANYGYTF	TGTGCCAGCAGCTTAAGACAGATGGCTAACTATGGCTACACCTTC
TRBV19	TRBJ2-1	.	.	CASSNARNEQFF	TGTGCCAGTAGCAATGCCCGCAATGAGCAGTTCTTC
TRBV5-5	TRBJ2-7	.	.	CASSLSVISSYEQYF	TGTGCCAGCAGCTTGTCAGTGATTAGCTCCTACGAGCAGTACTTC
TRBV7-6	TRBJ2-7	.	.	CASSLGGVGYEQYF	TGTGCCAGCAGCTTAGGAGGGGTAGGATACGAGCAGTACTTC
TRBV6-1	TRBJ2-3	.	.	CASSEPFREIWDTQYF	TGTGCCAGCAGTGAACCCTTCCGGGAGATCTGGGATACGCAGTATTTT
TRBV11-2	TRBJ2-3	.	TRBD1	CASSLFPVGTGSTDTQYF	TGTGCCAGCAGCTTATTTCCCGTAGGGACAGGTAGCACAGATACGCAGTATTTT
TRBV9	TRBJ2-7	.	.	CASSVGGDLAYEQYF	TGTGCCAGCAGCGTAGGGGGGGATCTTGCCTACGAGCAGTACTTC
TRBV19	TRBJ1-3	.	.	CASSITGARTGNTIYF	TGTGCCAGTAGTATAACCGGGGCCAGGACTGGAAACACCATATATTTT
TRBV9	TRBJ1-3	.	.	CASSVAARQSGNTIYF	TGTGCCAGCAGCGTAGCCGCAAGACAGTCTGGAAACACCATATATTTT
TRBV11-2	TRBJ2-1	.	TRBD2	CASSSLAGPNEQFF	TGTGCCAGCAGCTCATTAGCGGGACCCAATGAGCAGTTCTTC
TRBV18	TRBJ2-1	.	TRBD2	CASSYGTSGIYNEQFF	TGTGCCAGCTCTTACGGGACTAGCGGGATATACAATGAGCAGTTCTTC
TRBV7-9	TRBJ1-1	.	TRBD1	CASSLGQGNTEAFF	TGTGCCAGCAGCTTAGGACAGGGTAACACTGAAGCTTTCTTT
TRBV28	TRBJ2-7	.	.	CASSFPTGGHEQYF	TGTGCCAGCAGCTTCCCGACCGGGGGACACGAGCAGTACTTC
TRBV27	TRBJ2-2	.	.	CASSFKGGENTGELFF	TGTGCCAGCAGTTTCAAAGGGGGTGAAAACACCGGGGAGCTGTTTTTT
TRBV25-1	TRBJ2-7	once	.	CASSEYLQAAEQYF	TGTGCCAGCAGTGAATACCTCCAGGCGGCCGAGCAGTACTTC
TRBV7-3	TRBJ2-1	.	.	CASSPTSSYNEQFF	TGTGCCAGCAGCCCCACCAGCTCCTACAATGAGCAGTTCTTC
TRBV6-1	TRBJ2-7	.	.	CASSDLGAWYEQYF	TGTGCCAGCAGTGACCTCGGGGCATGGTACGAGCAGTACTTC
TRBV11-2	TRBJ2-7	.	TRBD2	CASSLAPQRENDEQYF	TGTGCCAGCAGCTTAGCCCCCCAGCGGGAGAACGACGAGCAGTACTTC